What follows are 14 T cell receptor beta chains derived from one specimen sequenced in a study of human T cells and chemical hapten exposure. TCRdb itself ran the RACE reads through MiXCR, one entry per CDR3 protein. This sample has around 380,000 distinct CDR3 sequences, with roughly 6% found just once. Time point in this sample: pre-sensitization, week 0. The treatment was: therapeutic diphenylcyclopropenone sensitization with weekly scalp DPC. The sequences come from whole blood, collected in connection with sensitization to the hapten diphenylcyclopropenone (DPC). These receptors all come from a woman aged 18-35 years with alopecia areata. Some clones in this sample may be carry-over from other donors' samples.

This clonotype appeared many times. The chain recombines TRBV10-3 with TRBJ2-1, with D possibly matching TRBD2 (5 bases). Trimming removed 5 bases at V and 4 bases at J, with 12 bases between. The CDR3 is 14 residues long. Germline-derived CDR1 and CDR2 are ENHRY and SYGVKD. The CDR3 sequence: CAISSAVEYNEQFF. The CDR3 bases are TGTGCCATCAGTTCAGCGGTTGAGTACAATGAGCAGTTCTTC.

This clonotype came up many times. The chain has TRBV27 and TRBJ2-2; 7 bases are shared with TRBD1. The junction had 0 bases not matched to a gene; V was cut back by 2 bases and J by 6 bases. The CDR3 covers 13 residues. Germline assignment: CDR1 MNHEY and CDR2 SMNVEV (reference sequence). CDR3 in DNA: TGTGCCAGCAGTTTAACAGGGGCCGGGGAGCTGTTTTTT. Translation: CASSLTGAGELFF.

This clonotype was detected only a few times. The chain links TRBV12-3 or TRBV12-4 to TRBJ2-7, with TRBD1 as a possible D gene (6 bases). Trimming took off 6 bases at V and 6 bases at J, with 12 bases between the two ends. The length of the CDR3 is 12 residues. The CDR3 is CASSLTGREQYF. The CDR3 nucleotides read TGTGCCAGCAGCCTGACAGGACGCGAGCAGTACTTC.

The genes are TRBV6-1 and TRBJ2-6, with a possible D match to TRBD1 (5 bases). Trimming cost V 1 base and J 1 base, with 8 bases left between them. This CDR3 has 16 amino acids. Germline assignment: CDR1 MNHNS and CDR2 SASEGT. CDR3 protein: CASSEVKGSGANVLTF. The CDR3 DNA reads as TGTGCCAGCAGTGAAGTGAAGGGGTCTGGGGCCAACGTCCTGACTTTC.

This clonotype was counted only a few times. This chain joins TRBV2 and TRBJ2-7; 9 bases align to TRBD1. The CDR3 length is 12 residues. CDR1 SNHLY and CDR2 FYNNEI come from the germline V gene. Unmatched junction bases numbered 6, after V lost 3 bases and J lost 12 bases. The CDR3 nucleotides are TGTGCCAGCAGTGAGTGGGTGGACAGGGGGTACTTC. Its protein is CASSEWVDRGYF.

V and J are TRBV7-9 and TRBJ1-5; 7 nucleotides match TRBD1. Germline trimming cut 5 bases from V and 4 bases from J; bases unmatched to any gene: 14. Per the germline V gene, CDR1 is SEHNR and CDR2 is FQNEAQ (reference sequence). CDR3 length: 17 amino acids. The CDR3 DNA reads TGTGCCAGCAGCCATAGAATCTCGGGACAGCGAAATCAGCCCCAGCATTTT. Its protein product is CASSHRISGQRNQPQHF.

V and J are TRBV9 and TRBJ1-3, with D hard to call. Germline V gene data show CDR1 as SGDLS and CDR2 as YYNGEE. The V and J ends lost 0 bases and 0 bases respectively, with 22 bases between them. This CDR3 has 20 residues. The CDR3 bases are TGTGCCAGCAGCGTAGTCGAGTCGTCGCAGAGCCATATCTCTGGAAACACCATATATTTT. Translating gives CASSVVESSQSHISGNTIYF. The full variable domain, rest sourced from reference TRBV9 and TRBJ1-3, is DSGVTQTPKHLITATGQRVTLRCSPRSGDLSVYWYQQSLDQGLQFLIQYYNGEERAKGNILERFSAQQFPDLHSELNLSSLELGDSALYFCASSVVESSQSHISGNTIYFGEGSWLTVV.

The CDR3 loop reads CASTRGQRSQPQHF. CDR3 nucleotide sequence: TGTGCCAGTACGAGGGGGCAAAGGAGCCAGCCCCAGCATTTT. This rearrangement joins TRBV19 to TRBJ1-5; 7 bases match TRBD1. The CDR3 length is 14 residues. The V gene end was trimmed by 7 bases and the J gene end by 7 bases; junction bases not matched to a gene: 10. Germline CDR1 reads LNHDA; CDR2 reads SQIVND (reference sequence).

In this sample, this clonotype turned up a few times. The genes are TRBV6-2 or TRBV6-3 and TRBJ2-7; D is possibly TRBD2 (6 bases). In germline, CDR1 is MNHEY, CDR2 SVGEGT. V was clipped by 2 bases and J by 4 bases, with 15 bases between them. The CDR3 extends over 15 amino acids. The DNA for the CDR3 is TGTGCCAGCAGTTACCGCGGGACTCTCGGGTACGAGCAGTACTTC. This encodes CASSYRGTLGYEQYF.

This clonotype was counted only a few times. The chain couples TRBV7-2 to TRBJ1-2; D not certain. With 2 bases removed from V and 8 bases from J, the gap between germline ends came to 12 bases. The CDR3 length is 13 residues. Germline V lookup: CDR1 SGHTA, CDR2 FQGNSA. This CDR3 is CASSLSMWEGYTF. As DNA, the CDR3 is TGTGCCAGCAGCTTATCTATGTGGGAAGGCTACACCTTC.

CDR3 sequence reads: CASSPAGLNYGYTF. The DNA for the CDR3 is TGTGCCAGCTCACCAGCAGGGTTGAACTATGGCTACACCTTC. The genes are TRBV18 and TRBJ1-2; D might be TRBD1 (5 bases). V was clipped by 2 bases and J by 2 bases, with 9 bases between them. Germline V gives CDR1 KGHSH, CDR2 LQKENI. This CDR3 contains 14 residues.

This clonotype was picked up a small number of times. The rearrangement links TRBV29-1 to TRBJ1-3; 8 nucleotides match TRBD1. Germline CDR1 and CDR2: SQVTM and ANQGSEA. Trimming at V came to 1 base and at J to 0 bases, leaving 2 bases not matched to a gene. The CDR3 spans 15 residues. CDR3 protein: CSVEGDRNSGNTIYF. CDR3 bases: TGCAGCGTTGAAGGGGACAGGAACTCTGGAAACACCATATATTTT.

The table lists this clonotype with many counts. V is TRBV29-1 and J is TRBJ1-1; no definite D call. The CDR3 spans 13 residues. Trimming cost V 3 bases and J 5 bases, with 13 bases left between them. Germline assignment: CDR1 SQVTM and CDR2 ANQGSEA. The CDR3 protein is CSVDKYMGTEAFF. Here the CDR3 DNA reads TGCAGCGTTGATAAGTACATGGGGACTGAAGCTTTCTTT.

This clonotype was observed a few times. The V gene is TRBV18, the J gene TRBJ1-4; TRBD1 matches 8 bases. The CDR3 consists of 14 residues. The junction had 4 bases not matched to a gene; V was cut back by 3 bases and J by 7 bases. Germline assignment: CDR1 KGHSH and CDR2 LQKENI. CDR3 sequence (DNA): TGTGCCAGCTCACCCTGGGACAGGAGTGAAAAACTGTTTTTT. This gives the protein CASSPWDRSEKLFF.